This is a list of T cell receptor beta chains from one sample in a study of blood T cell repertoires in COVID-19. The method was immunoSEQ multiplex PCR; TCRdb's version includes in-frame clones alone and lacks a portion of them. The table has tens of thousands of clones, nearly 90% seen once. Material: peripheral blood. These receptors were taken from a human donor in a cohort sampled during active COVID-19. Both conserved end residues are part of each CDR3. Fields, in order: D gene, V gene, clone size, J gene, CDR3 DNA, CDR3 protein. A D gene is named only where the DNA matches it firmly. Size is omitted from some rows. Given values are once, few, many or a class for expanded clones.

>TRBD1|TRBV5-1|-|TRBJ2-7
TGCGCCAGCAGCTTGTTAGGGGGCTCGTACGAGCAGTACTTC
CASSLLGGSYEQYF
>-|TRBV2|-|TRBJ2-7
TGTGCCAGCAGGAACATTATAAGCTACGAGCAGTACTTC
CASRNIISYEQYF
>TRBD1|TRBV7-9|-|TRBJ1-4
TGTGCCAGCAGCCGGGACAGGGTGCGGGATGAAAAACTGTTTTTT
CASSRDRVRDEKLFF
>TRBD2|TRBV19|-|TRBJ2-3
TGTGCATCACTAGCGGGGGGCCCGGGGAGCACAGATACGCAGTATTTT
CASLAGGPGSTDTQYF
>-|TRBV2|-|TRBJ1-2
TGTGCCAGCACCGAAACAGGACCGAACTATGGCTACACCTTC
CASTETGPNYGYTF
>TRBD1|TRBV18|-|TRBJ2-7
TGTGCCAGCTCACCACCTTCTACTCGGGACAGGACGTACGAGCAGTACTTC
CASSPPSTRDRTYEQYF
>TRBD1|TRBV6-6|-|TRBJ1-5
TGTGCCAGCAATCCCGGGACAGGGGGCAATCAGCCCCAGCATTTT
CASNPGTGGNQPQHF
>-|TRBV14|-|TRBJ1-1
TGTGCCAGCAGCCAAGATCAGGGTCCGAACACTGAAGCTTTCTTT
CASSQDQGPNTEAFF
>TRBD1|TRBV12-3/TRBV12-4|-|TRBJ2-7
TGTGCCAGCAGCACCGGGACAGTCTACGAGCAGTACTTC
CASSTGTVYEQYF
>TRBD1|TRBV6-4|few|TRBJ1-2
TGTGCCAGCAGTGACGGAAACAGGGGGATCAATGGCTACACCTTC
CASSDGNRGINGYTF
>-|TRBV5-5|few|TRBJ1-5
TGTGCCAGCAGCTCCGACACTTATCAGCCCCAGCATTTT
CASSSDTYQPQHF
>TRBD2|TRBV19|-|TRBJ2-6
TGTGCCAGTAGTATAGCCCGACTAGCGGGGTCCTCTGGGGCCAACGTCCTGACTTTC
CASSIARLAGSSGANVLTF
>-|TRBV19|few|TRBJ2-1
TGTGCCAGTAGTATTCCGACTGGCGCTGAGCAGTTCTTC
CASSIPTGAEQFF
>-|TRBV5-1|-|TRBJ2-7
TGCGCCAGCGGGGACAACGCCTACGAGCAGTACTTC
CASGDNAYEQYF
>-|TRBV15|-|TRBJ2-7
TGTGCCACCAGCCTAGAAGTGGGGGGAACCTACGAGCAGTACTTC
CATSLEVGGTYEQYF
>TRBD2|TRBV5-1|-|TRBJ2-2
TGCGCCAGCAGCCATGGCTATAGCGGGCTTAACACCGGGGAGCTGTTTTTT
CASSHGYSGLNTGELFF
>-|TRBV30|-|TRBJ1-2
TGTGCCTGGAGTTGGGGCAGGGGAAATGGCTACACCTTC
CAWSWGRGNGYTF
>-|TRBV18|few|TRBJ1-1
TGTGCCAGCTCACCCCGGACCCCCGCACAGGGGAACACTGAAGCTTTCTTT
CASSPRTPAQGNTEAFF
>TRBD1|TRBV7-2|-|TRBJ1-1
TGTGCCAGCAGCTTAGAGGGGGCGGCGAGCGCTGAAGCTTTCTTT
CASSLEGAASAEAFF
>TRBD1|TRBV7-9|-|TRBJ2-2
TGTGCCAGCAGCATACAGGGGCATAACACCGGGGAGCTGTTTTTT
CASSIQGHNTGELFF
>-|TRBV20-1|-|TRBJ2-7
TGCAGTGGTCTGTGGCTTTACGAGCAGTACTTC
CSGLWLYEQYF
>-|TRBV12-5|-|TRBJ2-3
TGTGCTAGTGGTTTGCCCTCAGGGATCCCAGATACGCAGTATTTT
CASGLPSGIPDTQYF
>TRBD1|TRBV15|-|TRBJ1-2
TGTGCCACCAGCAGAGGAGGGACAGGGGGCAGCTATGGCTACACCTTC
CATSRGGTGGSYGYTF
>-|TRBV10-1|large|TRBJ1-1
TGCGCCAGCAGTCGAGATGTGGTCACTGAAGCTTTCTTT
CASSRDVVTEAFF
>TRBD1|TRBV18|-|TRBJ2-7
TGTGCCAGCTCACCACCGACGAGACAGGGGACCCACGAGCAGTACTTC
CASSPPTRQGTHEQYF
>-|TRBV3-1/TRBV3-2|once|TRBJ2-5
TGTGCCAGCAGCCATCCGACAGGACCTCAAGAGACCCAGTACTTC
CASSHPTGPQETQYF
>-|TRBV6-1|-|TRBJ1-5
TGTGCCAGCAGTGCCCGAACAGGCCCCGAAAGGGCCAATCAGCCCCAGCATTTT
CASSARTGPERANQPQHF
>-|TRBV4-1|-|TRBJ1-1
TGCGCCAGCAGCCTAACCCGAACCAGGGGCCCCACTGAAGCTTTCTTT
CASSLTRTRGPTEAFF
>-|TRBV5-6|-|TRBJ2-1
TGTGCCAGCAGCTTGGCTAGCGCAAGGTACTCCTACAATGAGCAGTTCTTC
CASSLASARYSYNEQFF
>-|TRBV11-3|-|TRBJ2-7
TGTGCCAGCAGCCCCAGGACAGCCTCCTACGAGCAGTACTTC
CASSPRTASYEQYF
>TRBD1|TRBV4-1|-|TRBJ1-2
TGCGCCAGCAGCCTTACAGGGGACGGGGTGTATGGCTACACCTTC
CASSLTGDGVYGYTF
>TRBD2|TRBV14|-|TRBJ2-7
TGTGCCGTCGGGAGGGGCCCCTACGAGCAGTACTTC
CAVGRGPYEQYF
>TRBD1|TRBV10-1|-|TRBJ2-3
TGCGCCACCAGGGGACAGGGGGCGTCAGATACGCAGTATTTT
CATRGQGASDTQYF
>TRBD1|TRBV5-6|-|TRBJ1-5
TGTGCCAGCAGCTTGGCGGCAGGGGGCCAGCCCCAGCATTTT
CASSLAAGGQPQHF
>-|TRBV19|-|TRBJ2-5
TGTGCCAGTAGTATAGCGATTTACCCTGGGAGACAAGAGACCCAGTACTTC
CASSIAIYPGRQETQYF
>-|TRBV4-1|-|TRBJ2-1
TGCGCCAGCAGCCCTGATATAGCGGTAAAATACAATGAGCAGTTCTTC
CASSPDIAVKYNEQFF
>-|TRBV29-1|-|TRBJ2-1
TGCAGCGCTACTGGGAGTTACAATGAGCAGTTCTTC
CSATGSYNEQFF
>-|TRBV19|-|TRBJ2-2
TGTGCCAGTAGAGCTTTCACCGGGGAGCTGTTTTTT
CASRAFTGELFF
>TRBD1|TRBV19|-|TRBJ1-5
TGTGCCAGTACTAAGGACAGGGTAGAGGGTCAGCCCCAGCATTTT
CASTKDRVEGQPQHF
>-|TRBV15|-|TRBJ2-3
TGTGCCACCAGCAGAGCGGGGGTGTCAGATACGCAGTATTTT
CATSRAGVSDTQYF
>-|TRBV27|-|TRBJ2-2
TGTGCCTCAGGCGACACCGGGGAGCTGTTTTTT
CASGDTGELFF
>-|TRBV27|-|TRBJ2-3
TGTGCCAGCAGTTTGGGCCCCTCATTCACAGATACGCAGTATTTT
CASSLGPSFTDTQYF
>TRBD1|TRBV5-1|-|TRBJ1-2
TGCGCCAGCAGCCAGGGACAGGCCTTAAACTATGGCTACACCTTC
CASSQGQALNYGYTF
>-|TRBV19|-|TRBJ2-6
TGTGCCAGTAGTATAGTTAGCTCTGGGGCCAACGTCCTGACTTTC
CASSIVSSGANVLTF
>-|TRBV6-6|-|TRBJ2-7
TGTGCCAGCACCAGGACTGGCTACGAGCAGTACTTC
CASTRTGYEQYF
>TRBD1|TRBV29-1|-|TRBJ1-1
TGCAGCTTCGGAAAGTTAGGACAGGGCGATCGTGGCACTGAAGCTTTCTTT
CSFGKLGQGDRGTEAFF
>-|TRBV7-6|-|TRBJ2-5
TGTGCCAGCAGCTTATTGGCAGGGAGGGAGACCCAGTACTTC
CASSLLAGRETQYF
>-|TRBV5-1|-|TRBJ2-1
TGCGCCAGCAGCTTTTTGGACAGCTACAATGAGCAGTTCTTC
CASSFLDSYNEQFF
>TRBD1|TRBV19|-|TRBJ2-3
TGTGCCAGTAGCCACGCCTCGACAGGGTGGGCGCAGTATTTT
CASSHASTGWAQYF
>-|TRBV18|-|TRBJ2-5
TGTGCCAGCTCACCACCGGGGAGGTCCAGATTGTCCCAAGAGACCCAGTACTTC
CASSPPGRSRLSQETQYF
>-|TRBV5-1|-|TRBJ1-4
TGCGCCAGCAGGCAAGGAGACAGCGAGAATGAAAAACTGTTTTTT
CASRQGDSENEKLFF
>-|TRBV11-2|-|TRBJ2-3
TGTGCCAGCAGCCAGACAGATACGCAGTATTTT
CASSQTDTQYF
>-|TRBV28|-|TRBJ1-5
TGTGCCAGCAGGCTTGCGGAGAACAGCAATCAGCCCCAGCATTTT
CASRLAENSNQPQHF
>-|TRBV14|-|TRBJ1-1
TGTGCCAGCAGCGATTACACAGGGACACCTAACACTGAAGCTTTCTTT
CASSDYTGTPNTEAFF
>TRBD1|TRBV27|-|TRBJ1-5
TGTGCCAGCAGTGAAGACAGGGTGAGCAATCAGCCCCAGCATTTT
CASSEDRVSNQPQHF
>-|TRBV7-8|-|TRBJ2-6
TGTGCCAGCAGCCTAGGACAGTCGAACTCTGGGGCCAACGTCCTGACTTTC
CASSLGQSNSGANVLTF